Listed below are T cell receptor beta chains from one sample, sequenced in a study of shared T cell receptors in the human thymus. This table comes from immunoSEQ multiplex PCR, and its TCRdb copy is limited to in-frame clones, with some not included. The table shows 450,000 to 650,000 clones, with approximately 80% occurring only once. In addition, the sample was reused for a study of human thymus T cells.

The specimen sequenced was thymocytes. These TCRs come from a boy under two years old with a congenital heart defect. Both conserved end residues are part of each CDR3. D genes are given only for firm matches. Rows may omit the clone size; those that give it use once, few, many or a size class.

clone_size j_call d_call v_call cdr3_nt cdr3_aa
. TRBJ2-7 TRBD2 TRBV27 TGTGCCAGCAGTTTCACTAGCGGGAGACCCGAGCAGTACTTC CASSFTSGRPEQYF
. TRBJ2-7 . TRBV19 TGTGCCAGTGCCCCCGGGGGTCCTGGGAAGCAGTACTTC CASAPGGPGKQYF
. TRBJ2-5 TRBD2 TRBV11-2 TGTGCCAGCAGCTTTGGCCTTAGACTAGCATTGGGGTCTGGGACCCAGTACTTC CASSFGLRLALGSGTQYF
. TRBJ2-7 . TRBV5-4 TGTGCCAGCAGCCTCTCCCCCTACGAGCAGTACTTC CASSLSPYEQYF
. TRBJ1-2 . TRBV18 TGTGCCAGCTCACCATCTTTGAGGGACTATGGCTACACCTTC CASSPSLRDYGYTF
once TRBJ2-7 TRBD1 TRBV7-9 TGTGCCAGCAGCTTAGCGACAGGGGATCGCTACGAGCAGTACTTC CASSLATGDRYEQYF
. TRBJ2-7 TRBD1 TRBV30 TGTGCTACGACAGGGGGCGCGGTGCAGTACTTC CATTGGAVQYF
few TRBJ2-7 . TRBV5-6 TGTGCCAGCAGCCAGATTGGGGGGAACGAGCAGTACTTC CASSQIGGNEQYF
. TRBJ2-3 TRBD2 TRBV19 TGTGCCAGTAGTATCGATAACAGCGGGAGTACAGATACGCAGTATTTT CASSIDNSGSTDTQYF
. TRBJ2-2 TRBD2 TRBV14 TGTGCCAGCAGCCTTATAGCGGGATTCACCGGGGAGCTGTTTTTT CASSLIAGFTGELFF
few TRBJ2-2 TRBD2 TRBV4-2 TGTGCCAGCAGCCAGCCCGGGACTAGCGGGAGTTCCACCGGGGAGCTGTTTTTT CASSQPGTSGSSTGELFF
. TRBJ1-3 TRBD1 TRBV6-1 TGTGCCAGCAGTGAAGCCGCCCCCTCCGACAGGGGTCTCTCTGGAAACACCATATATTTT CASSEAAPSDRGLSGNTIYF
. TRBJ2-7 TRBD1 TRBV14 TGTGCCAGCAGCGCCGGGACAGGGAGTCACTACGAGCAGTACTTC CASSAGTGSHYEQYF
. TRBJ2-2 TRBD2 TRBV7-8 TGTGCCAGCAGCCCCCCACAGACTAGCGGGAGGCCTAACACCGGGGAGCTGTTTTTT CASSPPQTSGRPNTGELFF
. TRBJ2-2 . TRBV11-3 TGTGCCAGCAGCTTAGTTATCTCGGAGGGGACGGTGACGAACACCGGGGAGCTGTTTTTT CASSLVISEGTVTNTGELFF
. TRBJ1-2 . TRBV5-8 TGTGCCAGCCCGAGAGATATCTATGGCTACACCTTC CASPRDIYGYTF
. TRBJ2-2 . TRBV5-4 TGTGCCAGCAGCTTGCAGAACACCGGGGAGCTGTTTTTT CASSLQNTGELFF
. TRBJ2-1 . TRBV7-7 TGTGCCAGCAGCTTAAAACCCGCCACCCCTACACTAGCCCTGAGCTCCTACAATGAGCAGTTCTTC CASSLKPATPTLALSSYNEQFF
. TRBJ1-1 TRBD1 TRBV27 TGTGCCAGCAGTCGATATCATAGGGGGCTCGGTGAAGCTTTCTTT CASSRYHRGLGEAFF
. TRBJ1-5 TRBD1 TRBV28 TGTGCCAGCAGTAGGACAGGTAATAGCAATCAGCCCCAGCATTTT CASSRTGNSNQPQHF
. TRBJ2-7 . TRBV21-1 TGTGCCAGCACGGGGACTAGGGACGAGCAGTACTTC CASTGTRDEQYF
. TRBJ2-3 . TRBV4-3 TGCGCCAGCAGCCAAGGCTTGCGGGGGCCTTCCCCAGATACGCAGTATTTT CASSQGLRGPSPDTQYF
. TRBJ2-1 TRBD2 TRBV10-3 TGTGCCATCAGTGAGAGGGGGACTAGCGGGAGACCAGAGCAGTTCTTC CAISERGTSGRPEQFF
. TRBJ1-5 . TRBV27 TGTGCCAGCAGTCCCCGAGGTGGCTATAGCAATCAGCCCCAGCATTTT CASSPRGGYSNQPQHF
. TRBJ2-7 . TRBV10-1 TGCGCCCCCCCCCTTGTGGGCGGCGGGTACGAGCAGTACTTC CAPPLVGGGYEQYF
. TRBJ2-7 . TRBV27 TGTGCCAGCAGTCCAAGGGACTCTAACTACGAGCAGTACTTC CASSPRDSNYEQYF
few TRBJ1-3 . TRBV28 TGTGCCAGCAGCCATAAGTCCGCAGGATCTGGAAACACCATATATTTT CASSHKSAGSGNTIYF
. TRBJ1-1 TRBD1 TRBV18 TGTGCCAGCTCACCCCACGAATTGCCCCGGGACAGGGAACGCGAGACTGAAGCTTTCTTT CASSPHELPRDRERETEAFF
. TRBJ2-7 TRBD2 TRBV18 TGTGCCAGCTCACCTGGACTAGCGGGACGTCGAGAGCAGTACTTC CASSPGLAGRREQYF
. TRBJ2-7 TRBD2 TRBV11-2 TGTGCCAGCAGCTTCTTAGCGGGATCCCCCTCCTACGAGCAGTACTTC CASSFLAGSPSYEQYF
. TRBJ1-4 TRBD1 TRBV29-1 TGCAGCGCCGCTTACAGGGGTAATAATGAAAAACTGTTTTTT CSAAYRGNNEKLFF
. TRBJ1-4 . TRBV9 TGTGCCAGCAGCGTAAGAGATAATGAAAAACTGTTTTTT CASSVRDNEKLFF
once TRBJ1-1 TRBD1 TRBV30 TGTGCCTGGAGTGGGGGACAGCAGAACACTGAAGCTTTCTTT CAWSGGQQNTEAFF